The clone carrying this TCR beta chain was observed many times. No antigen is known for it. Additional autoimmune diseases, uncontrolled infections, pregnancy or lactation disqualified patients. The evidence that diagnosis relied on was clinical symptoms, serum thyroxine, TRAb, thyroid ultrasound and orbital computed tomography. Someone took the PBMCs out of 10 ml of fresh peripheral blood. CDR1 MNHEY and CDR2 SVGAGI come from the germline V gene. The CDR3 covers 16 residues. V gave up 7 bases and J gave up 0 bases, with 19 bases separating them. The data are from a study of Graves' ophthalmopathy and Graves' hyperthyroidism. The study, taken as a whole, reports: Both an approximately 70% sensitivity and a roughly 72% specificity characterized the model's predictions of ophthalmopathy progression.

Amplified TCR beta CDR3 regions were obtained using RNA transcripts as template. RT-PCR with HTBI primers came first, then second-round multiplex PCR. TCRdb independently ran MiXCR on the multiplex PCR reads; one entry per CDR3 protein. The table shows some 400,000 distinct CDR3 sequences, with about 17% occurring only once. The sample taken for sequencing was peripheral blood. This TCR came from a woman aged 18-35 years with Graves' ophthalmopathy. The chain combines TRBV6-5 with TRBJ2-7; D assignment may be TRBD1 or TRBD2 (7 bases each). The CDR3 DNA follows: TGTGCCAGCACGGACCCAGCGGGACAGATCTCCTACGAGCAGTACTTC. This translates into CASTDPAGQISYEQYF.